The 30 T cell receptor beta chains in this list originate from one sample, sequenced in a study of cytomegalovirus exposure and HLA in healthy donors. The PCR made use of 60 Vbeta and 13 Jbeta primers. Produced via immunoSEQ multiplex PCR; TCRdb's table is partial and in-frame only. The sample has just over 200,000 clones, roughly 84% seen once; the top ten hold 1.7%. Specimen: PBMCs. The receptors stem from a man in his forties or fifties in good health and CMV-seronegative.

This clone was counted only a few times. V gene TRBV5-4 combines with J gene TRBJ2-5; 7 nucleotides agree with TRBD2. The V segment lost 2 bases and the J segment 0 bases; nucleotides outside the gene matches: 1. This CDR3 is built from 14 residues. CDR1 and CDR2 (germline): SGHNT, YYREEE (reference sequence). Written as DNA, the CDR3 is TGTGCCAGCAGCTTAGCGGGGTACCAAGAGACCCAGTACTTC. It specifies CASSLAGYQETQYF. Together with reference TRBV5-4 and TRBJ2-5, the CDR3 gives the full variable domain: ETGVTQSPTHLIKTRGQQVTLRCSSQSGHNTVSWYQQALGQGPQFIFQYYREEENGRGNFPPRFSGLQFPNYSSELNVNALELDDSALYLCASSLAGYQETQYFGPGTRLLVL.

The genes are TRBV5-4 and TRBJ2-5; 9 nucleotides line up with TRBD2. CDR1 and CDR2 from the germline V gene are SGHNT and YYREEE (reference sequence). The V and J ends lost 5 bases and 0 bases, in that order; junction bases with no gene match: 5. This CDR3 is built from 15 residues. CDR3 in amino acids: CASSQSSGNQETQYF. The CDR3 region has the DNA TGTGCCAGCAGTCAGTCTAGCGGGAACCAAGAGACCCAGTACTTC. Supplemented by reference TRBV5-4 and TRBJ2-5, the full variable domain reads ETGVTQSPTHLIKTRGQQVTLRCSSQSGHNTVSWYQQALGQGPQFIFQYYREEENGRGNFPPRFSGLQFPNYSSELNVNALELDDSALYLCASSQSSGNQETQYFGPGTRLLVL.

This clone has only one observation. The rearrangement uses TRBV18 and TRBJ2-7; maybe TRBD1 (5 bases). Germline assignment: CDR1 KGHSH and CDR2 LQKENI. V lost 3 bases and J lost 2, with 11 bases in between. The length of the CDR3 is 14 residues. CDR3 residues: CASSPTVPPYEQYF. CDR3 sequence (DNA): TGTGCCAGCTCACCGACAGTCCCTCCCTACGAGCAGTACTTC.

This clone was counted only a few times. V is TRBV6-5 and J is TRBJ1-2; D gene unclear. Germline V lookup: CDR1 MNHEY, CDR2 SVGAGI. This CDR3 region has 13 residues. The V gene lost 0 bases and the J gene lost 6 bases, with 8 bases spanning the gap. The CDR3 region is CASSYSGRNGYTF. In DNA, the CDR3 is TGTGCCAGCAGTTACTCTGGCAGGAATGGCTACACCTTC.

The V call is TRBV11-3, the J call TRBJ2-6, with D unclear. V was trimmed by 3 bases and J by 4 bases, leaving 13 bases between them. Germline V gene sequence: CDR1 SGHNT, CDR2 YENEEA. This CDR3 spans 16 amino acids. This CDR3 is CASSLSQVHGANVLTF. CDR3 coding DNA: TGTGCCAGCAGCTTGAGCCAGGTGCACGGGGCCAACGTCCTGACTTTC.

V and J are TRBV28 and TRBJ1-1; 7 bases map to TRBD1. Germline V gene data show CDR1 as MDHEN and CDR2 as SYDVKM. V shed 6 bases, J shed 7 bases, and the junction held 11 bases outside the gene matches. The CDR3 contains 14 residues. The CDR3: CASRGTARTNEAFF. CDR3 bases: TGTGCCAGCAGGGGGACAGCGAGGACCAATGAAGCTTTCTTT.

The chain couples TRBV29-1 to TRBJ2-1; D possibly corresponds to TRBD1 (5 bases). Germline CDR1 reads SQVTM; CDR2 reads ANQGSEA. Trimming shortened V by 4 bases and J by 6 bases, and 16 bases separated the two germline ends. This CDR3 contains 14 residues. This CDR3 reads CSVGRLQVFNEQFF. Written as DNA, the CDR3 is TGCAGCGTTGGGCGTCTACAGGTGTTCAATGAGCAGTTCTTC.

The gene calls are TRBV2 and TRBJ1-4; TRBD1 aligns across 9 bases. CDR1 SNHLY and CDR2 FYNNEI come from the germline V gene. CDR3 size: 16 residues. The V gene end was trimmed by 5 bases and the J gene end by 0 bases; junction bases not matched to a gene: 4. CDR3 region: CASSWDRVATNEKLFF. The CDR3 DNA reads TGTGCCAGCAGTTGGGACAGGGTAGCAACTAATGAAAAACTGTTTTTT.

This clone was counted a few times. The V gene is TRBV6-5, the J gene TRBJ2-2; 11 nucleotides line up with TRBD2. Germline lookup yields CDR1 MNHEY and CDR2 SVGAGI. After removal of 8 bases from V and 3 bases from J, the junction contained 2 bases not matched to a gene. This CDR3 region has 14 residues. The CDR3 nucleotides read TGTGCCAGCCGGGGACTAGCGGACACCGGGGAGCTGTTTTTT. Its translation is CASRGLADTGELFF.

CDR3 region: CASRKQDTGELFF. The DNA for the CDR3 is TGCGCCAGCCGGAAGCAGGACACCGGGGAGCTGTTTTTT. V usage is TRBV10-1 and J usage is TRBJ2-2; D call uncertain. The CDR3 has 13 residues. Germline values: CDR1 WNHNN, CDR2 SYGVQD (reference sequence). The V end lost 8 bases, the J end lost 3 bases, and 10 bases lay between the germline ends.

Worth noting for this clone: Different DNA sequences within this sample yield the same CDR3. CDR3 sequence (DNA): TGTGCCAGCAGCGTAGGGCTAGCGGGAACTGATACGCAGTATTTT. This sequence encodes CASSVGLAGTDTQYF. This sequence joins TRBV9 and TRBJ2-3, with 9 bases fitting TRBD2. The CDR3 length is 15 residues. Unmatched junction bases numbered 5, after V lost 0 bases and J lost 6 bases. CDR1 and CDR2 (germline): SGDLS, YYNGEE.

The genes are TRBV5-1 and TRBJ1-1; D might be TRBD1 (5 bases). The CDR3 totals 11 residues. V was shortened by 5 bases and J by 8 bases, with 10 bases between the two germline ends. Germline V CDR1 and CDR2: SGHRS, YFSETQ. CDR3 loop: CASRGLREAFF. The CDR3, as DNA: TGCGCCAGCAGGGGACTACGCGAAGCTTTCTTT.

The chain uses TRBV28 and TRBJ2-1; D is ambiguous. Germline values: CDR1 MDHEN, CDR2 SYDVKM. Trimming stripped 7 bases from V and 8 bases from J, with 12 bases between. The CDR3 is 12 amino acids. The CDR3 coding sequence is TGTGCCAGCACCCCCCGCCGGGATGAGCAGTTCTTC. Translating gives CASTPRRDEQFF.

The chain joins TRBV5-5 to TRBJ2-3, with TRBD2 identical over 7 bases. The CDR3 consists of 14 residues. Germline assignment: CDR1 SGHKS and CDR2 YYEKEE (reference sequence). The V gene end was trimmed by 4 bases and the J gene end by 2 bases; junction bases not matched to a gene: 4. The CDR3: CASSRTSSTDTQYF. The CDR3, as DNA: TGTGCCAGCAGCCGGACTAGTTCCACAGATACGCAGTATTTT.

This clone was seen a handful of times. The chain links TRBV2 to TRBJ2-1, with TRBD2 identical over 12 bases. Unmatched junction bases numbered 11, after V lost 5 bases and J lost 0 bases. The CDR3 length is 19 residues. The germline V gene encodes CDR1 SNHLY and CDR2 FYNNEI. CDR3 protein: CASSSPGTSGSSSYNEQFF. The DNA of the CDR3 is TGTGCCAGCAGTAGTCCCGGGACTAGCGGGTCCAGCTCCTACAATGAGCAGTTCTTC. Using reference TRBV2 and TRBJ2-1 for the parts outside the CDR3, the full variable domain is EPEVTQTPSHQVTQMGQEVILRCVPISNHLYFYWYRQILGQKVEFLVSFYNNEISEKSEIFDDQFSVERPDGSNFTLKIRSTKLEDSAMYFCASSSPGTSGSSSYNEQFFGPGTRLTVL.

The chain uses TRBV30 and TRBJ2-7; the match to TRBD2 covers 11 bases. The CDR3 covers 15 residues. After removal of 0 bases from V and 5 bases from J, the junction contained 6 bases not matched to a gene. The germline V gene encodes CDR1 GTSNPN and CDR2 SVGIG (reference sequence). CDR3 sequence: CAWSVKASGRNEQYF. The CDR3 nucleotides are TGTGCCTGGAGTGTCAAGGCTAGCGGGAGGAACGAGCAGTACTTC.

The V and J genes are TRBV2 and TRBJ1-2, with D uncertain. Germline V gene sequence: CDR1 SNHLY, CDR2 FYNNEI. V was clipped by 8 bases and J by 4 bases, with 14 bases between them. CDR3 size: 13 residues. The CDR3 sequence: CASAGDLGYGYTF. CDR3 bases: TGTGCCAGCGCCGGCGACTTGGGCTATGGCTACACCTTC.

The V and J genes are TRBV7-9 and TRBJ1-3; 7 bases agree with TRBD1. Germline CDR1 reads SEHNR; CDR2 reads FQNEAQ (reference sequence). Trimming at V came to 3 bases and at J to 4 bases, leaving 9 bases not matched to a gene. The CDR3 spans 16 residues. CDR3 DNA sequence: TGTGCCAGCAGCTTTGACCGGGACAGAGGAGGAAACACCATATATTTT. Translating it yields CASSFDRDRGGNTIYF.

V is TRBV28 and J is TRBJ1-1; a possible D gene is TRBD1 (5 bases). This CDR3 has 13 amino acids. Germline V gene sequence: CDR1 MDHEN, CDR2 SYDVKM. Between the trimmed V and J ends, which lost 4 bases and 9 bases, there was a span of 15 bases. The CDR3 reads CASSSRDSLKAFF. In DNA form, the CDR3 reads TGTGCCAGCAGTTCCCGGGACTCCCTAAAAGCTTTCTTT. Based on the CDR3 plus reference TRBV28 and TRBJ1-1, the full variable domain is DVKVTQSSRYLVKRTGEKVFLECVQDMDHENMFWYRQDPGLGLRLIYFSYDVKMKEKGDIPEGYSVSREKKERFSLILESASTNQTSMYLCASSSRDSLKAFFGQGTRLTVV.

This rearrangement joins TRBV4-1 to TRBJ2-7, with TRBD1 identical over 8 bases. V shed 3 bases, J shed 5 bases, and the junction held 6 bases outside the gene matches. Germline CDR1 reads MGHRA; CDR2 reads YSYEKL. The CDR3 is 14 amino acids. For the CDR3, the DNA is TGCGCCAGCAGCCAGCGGACAGGGCGGGACGAGCAGTACTTC. Translation: CASSQRTGRDEQYF.

The chain employs TRBV10-3 and TRBJ2-7, with a weak D call TRBD2 (6 bases). The CDR3 is made up of 13 amino acids. The V end was cut by 7 bases, the J end by 6 bases, with 16 bases between. CDR1 is ENHRY and CDR2 is SYGVKD in the germline V gene. The CDR3 region is CAIKKEGSGEQYF. Written as DNA, the CDR3 is TGTGCCATCAAAAAGGAGGGGTCGGGCGAGCAGTACTTC.

The CDR3 is CASSSGRTGYNSPLHF. CDR3 coding DNA: TGTGCCAGCAGCTCGGGCCGGACAGGTTATAATTCACCCCTCCACTTT. This chain connects TRBV7-9 to TRBJ1-6; 7 nucleotides agree with TRBD1. Germline CDR1 reads SEHNR; CDR2 reads FQNEAQ (reference sequence). The CDR3 spans 16 residues. V dropped 4 bases and J dropped 4; count of bases not matched to a gene: 7.

The V gene is TRBV7-2, the J gene TRBJ1-2, with 10 nucleotides matching TRBD1. Germline loops: CDR1 SGHTA, CDR2 FQGNSA. There are 15 residues in the CDR3. The ends lost 5 bases at V and 8 bases at J; junction bases unmatched: 11. CDR3 DNA: TGTGCCAGCAGCCAGAAATGGACAGGGGGAGAAGGCTACACCTTC. Translating gives CASSQKWTGGEGYTF.

This rearrangement joins TRBV19 to TRBJ2-1, with D perhaps TRBD2 (6 bases). V was cut by 4 bases and J by 10 bases, with 23 bases left in between. The CDR3 is made up of 16 amino acids. Germline values: CDR1 LNHDA, CDR2 SQIVND (reference sequence). The CDR3 loop is CASSRNGGMARVEQFF. The CDR3 region has the DNA TGTGCCAGTAGTAGGAATGGGGGGATGGCAAGGGTCGAGCAGTTCTTC.

A word on this clone: This specimen includes other DNA sequences encoding the same CDR3. CDR3 region: CASSLDRNTGELFF. The DNA of the CDR3 is TGTGCCAGCAGCTTGGACAGGAACACCGGGGAGCTGTTTTTT. This sequence joins TRBV7-7 and TRBJ2-2; possibly TRBD1 for D (6 bases). This CDR3 contains 14 residues. The V and J ends lost 3 bases and 1 base respectively, with 6 bases between them. Germline loops: CDR1 SSHAT, CDR2 FNYEAQ (reference sequence).

V usage is TRBV4-1 and J usage is TRBJ2-3, with TRBD2 identical over 8 bases. V was clipped by 6 bases and J by 0 bases; unmatched bases: 8. The V gene's germline CDR1 is MGHRA and CDR2 YSYEKL. This CDR3 is 16 amino acids long. CDR3: CASRRTSGVSTDTQYF. The CDR3 DNA follows: TGCGCCAGCAGGAGAACTAGCGGAGTTAGCACAGATACGCAGTATTTT.

This sequence joins TRBV7-9 and TRBJ1-1; possible D gene TRBD1, 6 bases. V lost 8 bases to trimming and J lost 6 bases, with 10 bases between them. The CDR3 length is 11 residues. Per the germline V gene, CDR1 is SEHNR and CDR2 is FQNEAQ (reference sequence). CDR3 sequence (DNA): TGTGCCAGCCAAGGGGGAGCTGAAGCTTTCTTT. Protein sequence: CASQGGAEAFF. Combining the CDR3 with reference TRBV7-9 and TRBJ1-1 gives the whole variable domain DTGVSQNPRHKITKRGQNVTFRCDPISEHNRLYWYRQTLGQGPEFLTYFQNEAQLEKSRLLSDRFSAERPKGSFSTLEIQRTEQGDSAMYLCASQGGAEAFFGQGTRLTVV.

The chain has TRBV15 and TRBJ2-7, with 9 bases that match TRBD1. The CDR3 extends over 14 amino acids. The germline V gene encodes CDR1 LNHNV and CDR2 YYDKDF (reference sequence). J was trimmed by 2 bases and V by 3 bases; bases with no gene match: 2. CDR3 amino acids: CATSSGTGTYEQYF. CDR3 nucleotides: TGTGCCACCAGCAGCGGGACAGGGACCTACGAGCAGTACTTC.

The chain links TRBV6-1 to TRBJ1-5; 7 nucleotides line up with TRBD1. V trimming: 2 bases; J trimming: 0 bases; junction bases outside the gene matches: 7. CDR1 is MNHNS, CDR2 SASEGT, per germline. CDR3 length: 17 amino acids. CDR3 coding DNA: TGTGCCAGCAGTGAACCTACAGGGGTTTATAGCAATCAGCCCCAGCATTTT. Translation gives CASSEPTGVYSNQPQHF.

The gene calls are TRBV27 and TRBJ2-7, with a tentative D call TRBD1 (5 bases). V lost 7 bases, J lost 2 bases, and 15 bases lay in between. This CDR3 has 14 amino acids. Germline V gene lookup returns CDR1 MNHEY and CDR2 SMNVEV (reference sequence). The CDR3 loop is CASKPVGRTYEQYF. As DNA, the CDR3 is TGTGCCAGCAAACCCGTGGGGCGGACCTACGAGCAGTACTTC.